The TCR beta chain described here comes from a study of blood T cell repertoires in COVID-19. The V gene's germline CDR1 is KGHSH and CDR2 LQKENI. This CDR3 contains 16 residues. V lost 5 bases to trimming and J lost 4 bases; unmatched junction nucleotides: 12. Sequencing used immunoSEQ multiplex PCR; TCRdb keeps in-frame clones, though not all of them. The profile shows approximately 250,000 clones, approximately 86% of them singletons. The specimen was peripheral blood. This TCR came from a woman between 70 and 85 years old with COVID-19, enrolled during active disease. This sequence joins TRBV18 and TRBJ1-2, with 8 bases identical to TRBD1. The CDR3 DNA is TGTGCCAGCTCAACAGGGGGACACATCCCCTTCTATGGCTACACCTTC. It encodes CASSTGGHIPFYGYTF.